This T cell receptor (beta chain) was sequenced in a study of cytomegalovirus exposure and HLA in healthy donors. Amplification used 60 Vbeta primers and 13 Jbeta primers. Produced via immunoSEQ multiplex PCR; TCRdb's table is partial and in-frame only. The table includes approximately 150,000 clones, 60% to 85% detected once. Looked up from germline, CDR1 is MNHEY and CDR2 is SMNVEV (reference sequence). J gave up 6 bases and V 0 bases, and 9 bases lay outside the gene matches. This CDR3 is 16 amino acids long. The rearrangement links TRBV27 to TRBJ2-3; 7 bases are shared with TRBD1. This TCR derives from a man aged 35 to 55 in good health and CMV-seropositive. The sample taken for sequencing was PBMCs. CDR3 nucleotide sequence: TGTGCCAGCAGTTTATCGGGGCAGGGGGTAGCGGATACGCAGTATTTT. This codes for CASSLSGQGVADTQYF.